The 5 T cell receptor beta chains below all came from one sample that was sequenced in a study of blood T cell repertoires in COVID-19. TCRdb's table, derived via immunoSEQ multiplex PCR, lists solely in-frame clones and lacks some. Of under 200,000 clones in the sample, 90% are singletons; the top ten hold 0.5% to 0.55%. The sequenced sample consisted of peripheral blood. These TCRs come from a man over 45 with acute or convalescent COVID-19.

This clone was observed a single time. The V and J genes are TRBV2 and TRBJ1-3; no firm D call. The CDR3 contains 15 residues. The germline CDR1 and CDR2 sequences are SNHLY and FYNNEI. The germline V and J ends were trimmed by 7 bases and 0 bases, with 13 bases remaining between them. In nucleotides, the CDR3 is TGTGCCAGCATCGGTGGTCTGAACTCTGGAAACACCATATATTTT. Translating gives CASIGGLNSGNTIYF.

The genes are TRBV18 and TRBJ2-7; D gene uncertain. CDR1 is KGHSH and CDR2 is LQKENI in the germline V gene. The CDR3 extends over 13 amino acids. Trimming took 6 bases from V and 6 from J, leaving 15 bases between them. The CDR3 region has the DNA TGTGCCAGCTCTCCCTTTGGCGGTTTCGAGCAGTACGTC. Encoded protein: CASSPFGGFEQYV.

V usage is TRBV4-3 and J usage is TRBJ2-5; TRBD1 might be the D (5 bases). CDR1 is LGHNA, CDR2 YSLEER, per germline. This CDR3 is built from 13 residues. Trimming stripped 1 base from V and 5 bases from J, with 8 bases between. The CDR3 nucleotides read TGCGCCAGCAGCCAAGGACAGTGGGAGACCCAGTACTTC. This translates into CASSQGQWETQYF.

This clone is a singleton in its sample. The CDR3 DNA is TGTGCCAGCTCACCACCGGGCCGGGGGGCTCCACCCCTCCACTTT. The encoded protein is CASSPPGRGAPPLHF. The chain links TRBV18 to TRBJ1-6; possible D gene TRBD1, 6 bases. V lost 0 bases and J 11 bases, leaving 14 bases between the germline ends. Germline V gene lookup returns CDR1 KGHSH and CDR2 LQKENI. The CDR3 sequence is 15 residues long.

The chain links TRBV29-1 to TRBJ2-5, with TRBD2 as a possible D gene (6 bases). This CDR3 has 12 amino acids. Germline CDR1 is SQVTM and CDR2 is ANQGSEA. V lost 7 bases to trimming and J lost 1 base, with 10 bases between them. DNA for the CDR3: TGCAGCGAGACTAGTCCCCAAGAGACCCAGTACTTC. Encoded protein: CSETSPQETQYF.